The rows below give T cell receptor beta chains drawn from one sample of a study of T-cell reconstitution after alpha-beta-depleted transplantation in children. TCRdb reprocessed the PCR reads with MiXCR, giving one entry per CDR3 protein. The sample has about 980,000 distinct CDR3 sequences, 25% to 30% seen once. The sample here was PBMCs, mostly from graft donor cells, taken 360 days after TCRalphabeta/CD19-depleted stem cell transplant. The receptors here all came from a boy in the first two years of life who had a stem cell transplant for SCID, so the T cells may come from the graft donor. CDR3s include the opening cysteine and the closing phenylalanine or tryptophan. Each record gives: J gene, D gene, V gene, clone size, CDR3 DNA, CDR3 protein. D genes are given only for firm matches. Part of the rows lack a size; the others show once, few, many or a class for expanded clones.

j_call: TRBJ2-5; d_call: -; v_call: TRBV20-1; clone_size: -; cdr3_nt: TGCAGTGCTAGAGATAACTCCGTCGGAGAGACCCAGTACTTC; cdr3_aa: CSARDNSVGETQYF
j_call: TRBJ2-1; d_call: TRBD2; v_call: TRBV5-1; clone_size: -; cdr3_nt: TGCGCCAGCAGGGGGACTAGCGGGGACAATGAGCAGTTCTTC; cdr3_aa: CASRGTSGDNEQFF
j_call: TRBJ2-7; d_call: -; v_call: TRBV12-3/TRBV12-4; clone_size: few; cdr3_nt: TGTGCCAGCAGTTTTGGACCGACACTCGGCTCCTACGAGCAGTACTTC; cdr3_aa: CASSFGPTLGSYEQYF
j_call: TRBJ2-3; d_call: TRBD1; v_call: TRBV6-2/TRBV6-3; clone_size: -; cdr3_nt: TGTGCCAGCACCGCTTCCGGGACAGGGGGCACAGATACGCAGTATTTT; cdr3_aa: CASTASGTGGTDTQYF
j_call: TRBJ2-5; d_call: TRBD1; v_call: TRBV20-1; clone_size: -; cdr3_nt: TGCAGTGCTATGTGGACAGGGACGATTGGGACCCAGTACTTC; cdr3_aa: CSAMWTGTIGTQYF
j_call: TRBJ1-2; d_call: -; v_call: TRBV14; clone_size: -; cdr3_nt: TGTGCCAGCAGCCTGGCCCCACAGCCATTCTATGGCTACACCTTC; cdr3_aa: CASSLAPQPFYGYTF
j_call: TRBJ2-1; d_call: -; v_call: TRBV12-3/TRBV12-4; clone_size: -; cdr3_nt: TGTGCCAGCAGTTTGCGAGACCCTATTGTGGATGAGCAGTTCTTC; cdr3_aa: CASSLRDPIVDEQFF
j_call: TRBJ2-7; d_call: TRBD1; v_call: TRBV11-1; clone_size: few; cdr3_nt: TGTGCCAGCAGCCGAAGAGGGGACAGAGTATCAATCTCCTACGAGCAGTACTTC; cdr3_aa: CASSRRGDRVSISYEQYF
j_call: TRBJ2-7; d_call: -; v_call: TRBV28; clone_size: -; cdr3_nt: TGTGCCAGCACCAGGGGCGGGTTCATCGAGCAGTACTTC; cdr3_aa: CASTRGGFIEQYF
j_call: TRBJ2-1; d_call: -; v_call: TRBV12-3/TRBV12-4; clone_size: many; cdr3_nt: TGTGCCAGCAGTCCCCCAACGACCAATGAGCAGTTCTTC; cdr3_aa: CASSPPTTNEQFF
j_call: TRBJ1-5; d_call: -; v_call: TRBV6-5; clone_size: few; cdr3_nt: TGTGCCAGCAGTTACTCTGGGGCGGGACGCAATCAGCCCCAGCATTTT; cdr3_aa: CASSYSGAGRNQPQHF
j_call: TRBJ1-1; d_call: -; v_call: TRBV20-1; clone_size: -; cdr3_nt: TGCAGTGCCCCAATGGGGGGAAGAAACACTGAAGCTTTCTTT; cdr3_aa: CSAPMGGRNTEAFF
j_call: TRBJ1-1; d_call: -; v_call: TRBV9; clone_size: few; cdr3_nt: TGTGCCAGCAGCGCAGGCCCGGTCTCTGAAGCTTTCTTT; cdr3_aa: CASSAGPVSEAFF
j_call: TRBJ2-3; d_call: TRBD2; v_call: TRBV5-1; clone_size: few; cdr3_nt: TGCGCCAGCCAAACTAGCGGGGGCCCATCCGGAGCGCAGTATTTT; cdr3_aa: CASQTSGGPSGAQYF
j_call: TRBJ2-7; d_call: -; v_call: TRBV5-1; clone_size: few; cdr3_nt: TGCGCCAGCAGCTCCCAGACAGTATCCTCGGGAATGGGCGAGCAGTACTTC; cdr3_aa: CASSSQTVSSGMGEQYF
j_call: TRBJ2-7; d_call: -; v_call: TRBV4-3; clone_size: -; cdr3_nt: TGCGCCAGCAGCCAAGATACGGCTACGGTCTACGAGCAGTACTTC; cdr3_aa: CASSQDTATVYEQYF
j_call: TRBJ2-5; d_call: TRBD1; v_call: TRBV28; clone_size: few; cdr3_nt: TGTGCCAGCAGTCCTGGGACAGGGATTGTGGAGACCCAGTACTTC; cdr3_aa: CASSPGTGIVETQYF
j_call: TRBJ1-1; d_call: -; v_call: TRBV6-6; clone_size: few; cdr3_nt: TGTGCCTCTGAGAGGGGGGACACTGAAGCTTTCTTT; cdr3_aa: CASERGDTEAFF
j_call: TRBJ2-1; d_call: TRBD2; v_call: TRBV12-3/TRBV12-4; clone_size: many; cdr3_nt: TGTGCCAGCAGTTTCGGGACTAGCGGCTACAATGAGCAGTTCTTC; cdr3_aa: CASSFGTSGYNEQFF
j_call: TRBJ2-5; d_call: TRBD2; v_call: TRBV20-1; clone_size: few; cdr3_nt: TGCAGTGCTAGAGTGGGACTAGGGGGGTTGACCCAGTACTTC; cdr3_aa: CSARVGLGGLTQYF
j_call: TRBJ2-5; d_call: TRBD1; v_call: TRBV7-9; clone_size: -; cdr3_nt: TGTGCCAGCAGCCTATGGGACAGCAAGACCCAGTACTTC; cdr3_aa: CASSLWDSKTQYF
j_call: TRBJ2-3; d_call: -; v_call: TRBV5-4; clone_size: few; cdr3_nt: TGTGCCAGCAGCAACGGGGATTTCGGGAGAGATACGCAGTATTTT; cdr3_aa: CASSNGDFGRDTQYF
j_call: TRBJ2-3; d_call: -; v_call: TRBV9; clone_size: few; cdr3_nt: TGTGCCAGCAGCTCGGGACTAGATACGCAGTATTTT; cdr3_aa: CASSSGLDTQYF
j_call: TRBJ2-7; d_call: TRBD1; v_call: TRBV4-1; clone_size: few; cdr3_nt: TGCGCCAGCAGCCAAGGCCCCGGGACAGGGCGGGTGGAGCAGTACTTC; cdr3_aa: CASSQGPGTGRVEQYF
j_call: TRBJ2-1; d_call: -; v_call: TRBV7-2; clone_size: few; cdr3_nt: TGTGCCAGCAGCTTTACAGGGAAGGGAGACAATGAGCAGTTCTTC; cdr3_aa: CASSFTGKGDNEQFF
j_call: TRBJ2-7; d_call: TRBD1; v_call: TRBV20-1; clone_size: -; cdr3_nt: TGCAGTGCTAGACGGTGGACAGGGGGCCACGAGCAGTACTTC; cdr3_aa: CSARRWTGGHEQYF
j_call: TRBJ1-3; d_call: -; v_call: TRBV12-3/TRBV12-4; clone_size: few; cdr3_nt: TGTGCCAACAGCCGCGGAAGGACGGCCAGCTCTGGAAACACCATATATTTT; cdr3_aa: CANSRGRTASSGNTIYF
j_call: TRBJ1-3; d_call: -; v_call: TRBV11-2; clone_size: -; cdr3_nt: TGTGCCAGCAGCTTGGATTCCGTACTGGGAAACACCATATATTTT; cdr3_aa: CASSLDSVLGNTIYF
j_call: TRBJ1-4; d_call: -; v_call: TRBV24-1; clone_size: -; cdr3_nt: TGTGCCACCAGTGATAGTTCGGGCTATGCTAATGAAAAACTGTTTTTT; cdr3_aa: CATSDSSGYANEKLFF
j_call: TRBJ2-3; d_call: -; v_call: TRBV7-2; clone_size: -; cdr3_nt: TGTGCCAGCAGCTTAGTGTGGGCCAGCGTGACAGATACGCAGTATTTT; cdr3_aa: CASSLVWASVTDTQYF
j_call: TRBJ2-3; d_call: -; v_call: TRBV7-9; clone_size: -; cdr3_nt: TGTGCCAGCAGCTGGTTGGGTCCAGATACGCAGTATTTT; cdr3_aa: CASSWLGPDTQYF
j_call: TRBJ1-1; d_call: -; v_call: TRBV15; clone_size: -; cdr3_nt: TGTGCCACCAGCAGAGTGGAACAGCGGAACACTGAAGCTTTCTTT; cdr3_aa: CATSRVEQRNTEAFF
j_call: TRBJ1-5; d_call: TRBD1; v_call: TRBV20-1; clone_size: -; cdr3_nt: TGCAGTGCTAGAGATCTGCGGGGGGGACAGGGCGGGAATCAGCCCCAGCATTTT; cdr3_aa: CSARDLRGGQGGNQPQHF
j_call: TRBJ2-5; d_call: -; v_call: TRBV3-1; clone_size: -; cdr3_nt: TGTGCCAGCAGCCAAGGCCAGGCGAGGCAAGAGACCCAGTACTTC; cdr3_aa: CASSQGQARQETQYF
j_call: TRBJ2-7; d_call: TRBD1; v_call: TRBV20-1; clone_size: few; cdr3_nt: TGCAGTGCTAGCCCACAGGGGGCCTACTACGAGCAGTACTTC; cdr3_aa: CSASPQGAYYEQYF
j_call: TRBJ1-1; d_call: TRBD1; v_call: TRBV12-3/TRBV12-4; clone_size: few; cdr3_nt: TGTGCCAGCACCCTCACAGGGGAGGCTGAAGCTTTCTTT; cdr3_aa: CASTLTGEAEAFF
j_call: TRBJ2-7; d_call: TRBD1; v_call: TRBV12-3/TRBV12-4; clone_size: -; cdr3_nt: TGTGCCAGCAGTTTAGGGGACAGGGGGACCTACGAGCAGTACTTC; cdr3_aa: CASSLGDRGTYEQYF
j_call: TRBJ2-3; d_call: -; v_call: TRBV20-1; clone_size: many; cdr3_nt: TGCAGTGCTAGCCCCCTAGGTTCAGATACGCAGTATTTT; cdr3_aa: CSASPLGSDTQYF
j_call: TRBJ1-1; d_call: -; v_call: TRBV4-1; clone_size: -; cdr3_nt: TGCGCCAGCGCGGGGGGGTCGGGAGCCACTGAAGCTTTCTTT; cdr3_aa: CASAGGSGATEAFF
j_call: TRBJ2-1; d_call: TRBD2; v_call: TRBV20-1; clone_size: -; cdr3_nt: TGCAGTGCTAGAGATCTTTGGACTAGCGGGGGGAATGAGCAGTTCTTC; cdr3_aa: CSARDLWTSGGNEQFF
j_call: TRBJ2-7; d_call: -; v_call: TRBV5-1; clone_size: many; cdr3_nt: TGCGCCAGCAGCTTGGTTCCGGGCTCCTACGAGCAGTACTTC; cdr3_aa: CASSLVPGSYEQYF
j_call: TRBJ1-3; d_call: -; v_call: TRBV5-1; clone_size: -; cdr3_nt: TGCGCCAGCAGCTTCGCAGCCACTGGAAACACCATATATTTT; cdr3_aa: CASSFAATGNTIYF
j_call: TRBJ1-5; d_call: -; v_call: TRBV20-1; clone_size: few; cdr3_nt: TGCAGTGCTAGCCGGACTGTTAGCAATCAGCCCCAGCATTTT; cdr3_aa: CSASRTVSNQPQHF
j_call: TRBJ1-2; d_call: TRBD1; v_call: TRBV20-1; clone_size: many; cdr3_nt: TGCAGTGCCCCTGACAGGGCTTATGGCTACACCTTC; cdr3_aa: CSAPDRAYGYTF
j_call: TRBJ2-7; d_call: TRBD2; v_call: TRBV12-3/TRBV12-4; clone_size: -; cdr3_nt: TGTGCCAGCAGTTTCTCGGGAAAGCGGGGATCCGAGCAGTACTTC; cdr3_aa: CASSFSGKRGSEQYF
j_call: TRBJ1-4; d_call: TRBD1; v_call: TRBV2; clone_size: -; cdr3_nt: TGTGCCAGCAGTGACGGGACAGCCCCTACCTCTAATGAAAAACTGTTTTTT; cdr3_aa: CASSDGTAPTSNEKLFF
j_call: TRBJ2-5; d_call: -; v_call: TRBV6-5; clone_size: few; cdr3_nt: TGTGCCAGCAGTTATGCTGGGGGACCTCCCCAAGAGACCCAGTACTTC; cdr3_aa: CASSYAGGPPQETQYF
j_call: TRBJ2-3; d_call: -; v_call: TRBV7-2; clone_size: -; cdr3_nt: TGTGCCAGCAGCCTATTGACATCCACTAGCACAGATACGCAGTATTTT; cdr3_aa: CASSLLTSTSTDTQYF